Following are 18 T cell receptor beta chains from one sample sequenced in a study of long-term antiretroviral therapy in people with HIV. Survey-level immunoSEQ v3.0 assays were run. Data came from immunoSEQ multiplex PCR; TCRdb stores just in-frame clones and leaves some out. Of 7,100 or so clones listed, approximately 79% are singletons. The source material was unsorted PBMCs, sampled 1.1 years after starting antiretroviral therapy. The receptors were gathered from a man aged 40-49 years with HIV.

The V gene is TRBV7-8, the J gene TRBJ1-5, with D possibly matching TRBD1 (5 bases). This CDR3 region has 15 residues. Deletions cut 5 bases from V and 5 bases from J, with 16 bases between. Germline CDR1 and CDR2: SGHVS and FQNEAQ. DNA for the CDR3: TGTGCCAGCAGCCCCAACGTACTGACAGATCAGCCCCAGCATTTT. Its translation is CASSPNVLTDQPQHF.

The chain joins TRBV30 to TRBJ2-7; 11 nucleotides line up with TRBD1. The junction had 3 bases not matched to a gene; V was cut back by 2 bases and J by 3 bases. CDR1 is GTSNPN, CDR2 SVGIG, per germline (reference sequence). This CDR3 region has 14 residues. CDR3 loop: CAWSWTGGFYEQYF. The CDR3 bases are TGTGCCTGGAGTTGGACAGGGGGCTTCTACGAGCAGTACTTC.

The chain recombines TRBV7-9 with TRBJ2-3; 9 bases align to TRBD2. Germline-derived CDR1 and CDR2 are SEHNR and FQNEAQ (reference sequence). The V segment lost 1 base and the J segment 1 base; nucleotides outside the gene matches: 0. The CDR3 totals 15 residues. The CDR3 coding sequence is TGTGCCAGCAGCTTAGGGACTAGCGGCACAGATACGCAGTATTTT. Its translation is CASSLGTSGTDTQYF.

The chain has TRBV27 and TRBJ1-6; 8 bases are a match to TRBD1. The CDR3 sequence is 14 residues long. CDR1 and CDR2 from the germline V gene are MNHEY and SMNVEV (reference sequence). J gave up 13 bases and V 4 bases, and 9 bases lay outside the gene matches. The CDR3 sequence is CASSSRTGMDPLHF. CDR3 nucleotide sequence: TGTGCCAGCAGTTCTCGGACAGGGATGGACCCCCTCCACTTT.

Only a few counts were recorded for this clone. CDR3 protein: CASSPGTLAYEQYF. For the CDR3, the DNA is TGTGCCAGCAGTCCCGGGACACTGGCCTACGAGCAGTACTTC. The J gene is TRBJ2-7, the V gene TRBV6-6; D might be TRBD1 (6 bases). With 5 bases removed from V and 2 bases from J, the gap between germline ends came to 13 bases. The CDR3 consists of 14 residues. Germline V gene lookup returns CDR1 MNHNY and CDR2 SVGAGI (reference sequence).

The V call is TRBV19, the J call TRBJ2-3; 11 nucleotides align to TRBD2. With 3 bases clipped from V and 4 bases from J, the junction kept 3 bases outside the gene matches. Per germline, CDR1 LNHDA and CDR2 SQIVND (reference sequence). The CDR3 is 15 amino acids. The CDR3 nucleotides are TGTGCCAGTAGTATTTCGGGACTAGCGGCAGATACGCAGTATTTT. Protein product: CASSISGLAADTQYF.

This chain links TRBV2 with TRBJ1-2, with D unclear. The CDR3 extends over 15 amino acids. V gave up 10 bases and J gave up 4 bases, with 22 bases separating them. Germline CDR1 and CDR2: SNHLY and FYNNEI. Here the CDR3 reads CANLETREDFYGYTF. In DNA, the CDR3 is TGTGCCAACCTTGAGACAAGGGAAGATTTCTATGGCTACACCTTC.

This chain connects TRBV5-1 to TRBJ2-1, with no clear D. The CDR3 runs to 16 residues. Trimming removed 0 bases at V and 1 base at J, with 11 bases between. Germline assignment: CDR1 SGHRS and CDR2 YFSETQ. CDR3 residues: CASSLVGDSSYNEQFF. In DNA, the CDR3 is TGCGCCAGCAGCTTGGTGGGTGATTCATCCTACAATGAGCAGTTCTTC.

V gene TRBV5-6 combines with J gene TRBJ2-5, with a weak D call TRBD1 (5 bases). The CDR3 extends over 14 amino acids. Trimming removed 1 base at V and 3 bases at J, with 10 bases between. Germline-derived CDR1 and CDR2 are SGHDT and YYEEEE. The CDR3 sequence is CASSLMGREETQYF. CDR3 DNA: TGTGCCAGCAGCTTGATGGGCAGGGAAGAGACCCAGTACTTC.

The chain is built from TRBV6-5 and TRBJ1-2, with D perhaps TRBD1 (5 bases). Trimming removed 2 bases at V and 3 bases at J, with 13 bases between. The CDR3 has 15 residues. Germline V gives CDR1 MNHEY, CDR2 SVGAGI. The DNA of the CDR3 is TGTGCCAGCAGTTACCGAGGGGAATCCGACTATGGCTACACCTTC. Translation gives CASSYRGESDYGYTF.

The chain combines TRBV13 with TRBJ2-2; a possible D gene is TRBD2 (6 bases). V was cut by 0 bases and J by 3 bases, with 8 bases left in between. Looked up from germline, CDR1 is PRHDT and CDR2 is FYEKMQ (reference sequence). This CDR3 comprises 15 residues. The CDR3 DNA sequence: TGTGCCAGCAGCTTAGGCGGGGGATACACCGGGGAGCTGTTTTTT. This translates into CASSLGGGYTGELFF.

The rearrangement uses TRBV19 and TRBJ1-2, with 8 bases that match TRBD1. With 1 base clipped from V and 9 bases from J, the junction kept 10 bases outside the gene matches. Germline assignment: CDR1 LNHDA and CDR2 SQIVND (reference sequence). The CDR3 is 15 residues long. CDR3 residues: CASSIVGFGTGRYTF. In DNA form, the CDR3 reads TGTGCCAGTAGTATAGTGGGCTTCGGGACAGGCCGCTACACCTTC.

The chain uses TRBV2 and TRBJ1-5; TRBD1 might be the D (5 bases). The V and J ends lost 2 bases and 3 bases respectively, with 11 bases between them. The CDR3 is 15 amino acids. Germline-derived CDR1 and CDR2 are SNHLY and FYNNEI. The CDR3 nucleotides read TGTGCCAGCAGTGAATCGACAGCCAACAATCAGCCCCAGCATTTT. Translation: CASSESTANNQPQHF.

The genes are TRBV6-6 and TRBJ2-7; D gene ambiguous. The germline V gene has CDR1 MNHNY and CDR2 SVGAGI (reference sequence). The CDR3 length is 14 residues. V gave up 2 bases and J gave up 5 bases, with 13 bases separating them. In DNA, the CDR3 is TGTGCCAGCAGTTACCCCTTTCGGGCCCACGAGCAGTACTTC. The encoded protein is CASSYPFRAHEQYF.

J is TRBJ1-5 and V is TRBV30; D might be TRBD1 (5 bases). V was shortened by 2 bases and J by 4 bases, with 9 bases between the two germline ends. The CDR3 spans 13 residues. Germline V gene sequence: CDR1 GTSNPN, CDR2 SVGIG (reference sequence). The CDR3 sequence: CAWSLGGNQPQHF. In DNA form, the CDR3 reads TGTGCCTGGAGTCTGGGGGGAAATCAGCCCCAGCATTTT.

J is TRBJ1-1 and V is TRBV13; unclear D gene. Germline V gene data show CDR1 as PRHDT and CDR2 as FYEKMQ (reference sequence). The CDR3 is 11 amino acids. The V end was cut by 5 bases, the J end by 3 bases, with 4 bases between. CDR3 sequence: CASSADTEAFF. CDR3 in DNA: TGTGCCAGCAGCGCAGACACTGAAGCTTTCTTT.

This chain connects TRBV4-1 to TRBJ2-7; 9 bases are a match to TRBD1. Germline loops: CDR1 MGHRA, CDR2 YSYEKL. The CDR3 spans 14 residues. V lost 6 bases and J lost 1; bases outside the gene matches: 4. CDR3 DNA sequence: TGCGCCAGCAGGTCGGGACAGGGATCCTACGAGCAGTACTTC. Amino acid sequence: CASRSGQGSYEQYF.

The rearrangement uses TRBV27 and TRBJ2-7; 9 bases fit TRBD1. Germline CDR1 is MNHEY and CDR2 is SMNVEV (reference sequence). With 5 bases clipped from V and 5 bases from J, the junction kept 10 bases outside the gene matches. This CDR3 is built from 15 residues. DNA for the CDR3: TGTGCCAGCAGTGAACAGGGACAGGGCAGCGACGAGCAGTACTTC. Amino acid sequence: CASSEQGQGSDEQYF.